The rows below give T cell receptor beta chains drawn from one sample of a study of T cell repertoires in cytomegalovirus infection. A single record per CDR3 protein comes from TCRdb applying MiXCR to the reads. The top ten clones hold approximately 11% of a sample with roughly 150,000 distinct CDR3 sequences, about 20% of them seen once. Sample: PBMCs. The receptor set was obtained from a human donor in good health (CMV status not recorded). Some clones in this sample may be carry-over from other donors' samples. Both conserved end residues are trimmed from each CDR3.

v_gene: TRBV28
len: 10
CDR3aa: ASSFSNYEQY

v_gene: TRBV12-3/TRBV12-4
len: 11
CDR3aa: ASIDTGANVLT

v_gene: TRBV18
len: 9
CDR3aa: ASSPLSEAF

v_gene: TRBV28
len: 11
CDR3aa: ASTEGGSTEAF

v_gene: TRBV20-1
len: 11
CDR3aa: SAIGGRGETQY

v_gene: TRBV4-1
len: 12
CDR3aa: ASSLPDGNYGYT

v_gene: TRBV7-3
len: 13
CDR3aa: ASRKGPSNTGELF

v_gene: TRBV25-1
len: 15
CDR3aa: ASSDIPLGTPNTEAF

v_gene: TRBV29-1
len: 11
CDR3aa: SADSSGNTEAF

v_gene: TRBV12-3/TRBV12-4
len: 10
CDR3aa: ASSLIQETQY

v_gene: TRBV7-2
len: 16
CDR3aa: ASSIRDRGGSGANVLT

v_gene: TRBV6-5
len: 12
CDR3aa: ASSYSRTAYEQY

v_gene: TRBV18
len: 11
CDR3aa: ASSERLGTEAF

v_gene: TRBV6-2/TRBV6-3
len: 13
CDR3aa: ASSYGTSEIYEQY

v_gene: TRBV7-2
len: 10
CDR3aa: ASSAPTDTQY

v_gene: TRBV7-8
len: 13
CDR3aa: ASSQQGAGSDTQY

v_gene: TRBV24-1
len: 10
CDR3aa: ATSDHNYGYT

v_gene: TRBV6-1
len: 14
CDR3aa: ASSVWDRGPNTEAF

v_gene: TRBV6-5
len: 13
CDR3aa: ASSYGGGGTDTQY

v_gene: TRBV7-8
len: 13
CDR3aa: ASSLAQTSLDTQY

v_gene: TRBV30
len: 11
CDR3aa: AWRPTRNTEAF

v_gene: TRBV20-1
len: 13
CDR3aa: SARVSGSRADTQY

v_gene: TRBV7-3
len: 12
CDR3aa: ASSFEAAESEQF

v_gene: TRBV12-3/TRBV12-4
len: 15
CDR3aa: ASSPRTSGKGGETQY

v_gene: TRBV6-6
len: 12
CDR3aa: ASRDGGSGNTIY

v_gene: TRBV7-3
len: 13
CDR3aa: ASSLRHGGANVLT